This T cell receptor beta chain was captured by sequencing in a study of blood T cell repertoires in COVID-19. Study overall: Both acute and convalescent COVID-19 samples were obtained from the United States, Italy and Spain.

The CDR3 sequence is 14 residues long. Germline lookup yields CDR1 SGHRS and CDR2 YFSETQ. The V gene end was trimmed by 4 bases and the J gene end by 0 bases; junction bases not matched to a gene: 3. The authors' processing: Scientists estimated how many nucleated cells there were by amplifying reference gene primers. Clones were sequenced by immunoSEQ multiplex PCR, and TCRdb holds only the in-frame ones, with some missing. Clone size and the V and J calls come from that table; the DNA yielded D and trimming. The data show roughly 180,000 clones, with 75% to 90% seen just once and around 7.8% held by the top ten.

The TCR comes from a woman in her fifties or sixties with acute or convalescent COVID-19. This chain links TRBV5-1 with TRBJ1-2, with 7 bases matching TRBD1. Material for sequencing was peripheral blood. The DNA of the CDR3 is TGCGCCAGCAGCCAGGGACAGCCTAACTATGGCTACACCTTC. Translation: CASSQGQPNYGYTF.